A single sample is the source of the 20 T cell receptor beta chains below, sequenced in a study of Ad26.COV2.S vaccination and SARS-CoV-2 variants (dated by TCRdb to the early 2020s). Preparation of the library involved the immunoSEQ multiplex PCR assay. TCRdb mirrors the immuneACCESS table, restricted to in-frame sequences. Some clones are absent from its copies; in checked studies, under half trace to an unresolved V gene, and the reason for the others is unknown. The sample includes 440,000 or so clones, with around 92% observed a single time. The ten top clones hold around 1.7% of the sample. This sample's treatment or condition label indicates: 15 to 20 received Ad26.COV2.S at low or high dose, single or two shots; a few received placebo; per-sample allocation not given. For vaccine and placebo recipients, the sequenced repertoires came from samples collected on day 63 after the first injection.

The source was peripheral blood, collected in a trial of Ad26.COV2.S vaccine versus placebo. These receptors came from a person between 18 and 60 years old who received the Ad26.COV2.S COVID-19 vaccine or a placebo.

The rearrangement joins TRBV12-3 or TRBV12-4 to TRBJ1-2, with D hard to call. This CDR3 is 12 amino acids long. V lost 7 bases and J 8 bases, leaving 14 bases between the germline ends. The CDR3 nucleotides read TGTGCCAGCACTACCTCGGGCAGGGGCTACACCTTC. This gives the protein CASTTSGRGYTF.

CDR3 in DNA: TGTGCCAGTAGTAGAACCAGACAGATAATCTATGGCTACACCTTC. It codes for CASSRTRQIIYGYTF. The rearrangement uses TRBV19 and TRBJ1-2; D may be TRBD1 (5 bases). The CDR3 extends over 15 amino acids. CDR1 LNHDA and CDR2 SQIVND come from the germline V gene (reference sequence). Trimming removed 4 bases at V and 4 bases at J, with 16 bases between. The full variable domain, its missing parts supplied by reference TRBV19 and TRBJ1-2, is DGGITQSPKYLFRKEGQNVTLSCEQNLNHDAMYWYRQDPGQGLRLIYYSQIVNDFQKGDIAEGYSVSREKKESFPLTVTSAQKNPTAFYLCASSRTRQIIYGYTFGSGTRLTVV.

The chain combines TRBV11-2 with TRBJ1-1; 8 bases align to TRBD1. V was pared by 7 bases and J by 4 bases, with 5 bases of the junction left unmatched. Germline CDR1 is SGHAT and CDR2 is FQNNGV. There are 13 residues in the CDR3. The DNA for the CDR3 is TGTGCCAGCACCCGGACAGGGCTCACTGAAGCTTTCTTT. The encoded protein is CASTRTGLTEAFF.

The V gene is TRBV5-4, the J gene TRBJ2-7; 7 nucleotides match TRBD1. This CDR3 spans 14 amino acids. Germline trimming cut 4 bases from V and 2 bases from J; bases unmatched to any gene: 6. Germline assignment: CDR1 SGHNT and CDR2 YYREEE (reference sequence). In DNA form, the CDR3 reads TGTGCCAGCAGCCCCCGACAGGGAACCTACGAGCAGTACTTC. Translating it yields CASSPRQGTYEQYF.

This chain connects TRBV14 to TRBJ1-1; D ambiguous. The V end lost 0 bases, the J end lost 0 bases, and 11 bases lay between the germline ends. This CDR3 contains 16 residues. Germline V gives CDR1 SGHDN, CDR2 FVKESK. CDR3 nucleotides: TGTGCCAGCAGCCAAGATTGGGGAGGAATGAACACTGAAGCTTTCTTT. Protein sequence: CASSQDWGGMNTEAFF.

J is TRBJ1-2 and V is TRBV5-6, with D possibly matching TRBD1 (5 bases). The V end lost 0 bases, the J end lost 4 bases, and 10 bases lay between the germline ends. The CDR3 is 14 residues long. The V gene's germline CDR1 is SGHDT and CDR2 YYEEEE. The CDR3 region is CASSLGQYAYGYTF. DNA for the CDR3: TGTGCCAGCAGCTTGGGACAGTATGCCTATGGCTACACCTTC. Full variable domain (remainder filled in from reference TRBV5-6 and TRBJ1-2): DAGVTQSPTHLIKTRGQQVTLRCSPKSGHDTVSWYQQALGQGPQFIFQYYEEEERQRGNFPDRFSGHQFPNYSSELNVNALLLGDSALYLCASSLGQYAYGYTFGSGTRLTVV.

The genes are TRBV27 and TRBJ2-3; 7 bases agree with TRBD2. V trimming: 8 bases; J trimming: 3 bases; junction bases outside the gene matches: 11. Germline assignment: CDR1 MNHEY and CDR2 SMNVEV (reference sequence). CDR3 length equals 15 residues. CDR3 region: CASAAIRLATDTQYF. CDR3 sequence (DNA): TGTGCCAGCGCGGCTATTCGACTAGCTACAGATACGCAGTATTTT.

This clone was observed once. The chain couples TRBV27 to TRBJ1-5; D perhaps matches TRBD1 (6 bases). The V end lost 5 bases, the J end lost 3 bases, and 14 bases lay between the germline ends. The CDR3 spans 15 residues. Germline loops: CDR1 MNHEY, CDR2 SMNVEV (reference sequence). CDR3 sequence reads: CASSPRGGDNQPQHF. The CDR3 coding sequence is TGTGCCAGCAGTCCCCGGGGGGGCGACAATCAGCCCCAGCATTTT.

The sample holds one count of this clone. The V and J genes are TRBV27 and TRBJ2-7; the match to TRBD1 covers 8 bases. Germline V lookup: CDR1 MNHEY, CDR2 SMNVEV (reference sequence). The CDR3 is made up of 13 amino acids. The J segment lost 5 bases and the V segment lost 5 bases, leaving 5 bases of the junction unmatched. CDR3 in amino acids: CASSPGGANEQYF. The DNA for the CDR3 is TGTGCCAGCAGTCCAGGGGGCGCGAACGAGCAGTACTTC.

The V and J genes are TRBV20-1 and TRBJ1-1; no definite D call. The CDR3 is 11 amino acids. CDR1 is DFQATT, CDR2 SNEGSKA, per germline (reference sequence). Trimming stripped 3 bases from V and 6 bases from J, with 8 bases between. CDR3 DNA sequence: TGCAGTGCTAGTAGTCAGGCTGAAGCTTTCTTT. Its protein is CSASSQAEAFF.

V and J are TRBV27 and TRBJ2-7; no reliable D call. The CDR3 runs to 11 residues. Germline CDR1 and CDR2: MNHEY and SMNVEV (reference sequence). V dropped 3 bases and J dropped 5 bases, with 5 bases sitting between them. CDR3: CASSLSNEQYF. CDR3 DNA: TGTGCCAGCAGTTTGTCGAACGAGCAGTACTTC.

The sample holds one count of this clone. DNA for the CDR3: TGTGCCAGTAGTATAGATCCAGCAGGGGTTAATGAGCAGTTCTTC. This translates into CASSIDPAGVNEQFF. The chain carries TRBV19 and TRBJ2-1; D is perhaps TRBD1 (6 bases). The CDR3 is made up of 15 amino acids. Germline V gene data show CDR1 as LNHDA and CDR2 as SQIVND (reference sequence). V dropped 0 bases and J dropped 7 bases, with 13 bases sitting between them.

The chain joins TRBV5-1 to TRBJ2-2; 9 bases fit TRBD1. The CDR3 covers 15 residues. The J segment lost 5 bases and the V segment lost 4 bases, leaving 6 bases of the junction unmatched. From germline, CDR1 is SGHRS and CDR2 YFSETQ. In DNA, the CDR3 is TGCGCCAGCAGCCGTGGAGGACAGGGGACCGGGGAGCTGTTTTTT. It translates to CASSRGGQGTGELFF.

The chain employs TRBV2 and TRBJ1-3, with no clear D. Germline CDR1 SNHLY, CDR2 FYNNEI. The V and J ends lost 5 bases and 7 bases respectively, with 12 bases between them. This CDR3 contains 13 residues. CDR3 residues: CASSSDGANTIYF. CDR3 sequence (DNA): TGTGCCAGCAGTTCCGACGGCGCGAACACCATATATTTT. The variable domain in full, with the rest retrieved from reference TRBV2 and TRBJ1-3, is EPEVTQTPSHQVTQMGQEVILRCVPISNHLYFYWYRQILGQKVEFLVSFYNNEISEKSEIFDDQFSVERPDGSNFTLKIRSTKLEDSAMYFCASSSDGANTIYFGEGSWLTVV.

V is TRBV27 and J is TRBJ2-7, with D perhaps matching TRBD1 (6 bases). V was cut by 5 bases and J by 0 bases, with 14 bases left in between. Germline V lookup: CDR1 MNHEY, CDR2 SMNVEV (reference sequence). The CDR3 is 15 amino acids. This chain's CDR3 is CASSANRESSYEQYF. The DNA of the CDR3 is TGTGCCAGCAGTGCTAACAGGGAGAGCTCCTACGAGCAGTACTTC.

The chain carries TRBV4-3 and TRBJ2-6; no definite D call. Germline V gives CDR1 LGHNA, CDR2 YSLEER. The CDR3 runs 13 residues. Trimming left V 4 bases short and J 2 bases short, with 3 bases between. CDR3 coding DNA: TGCGCCAGCAGCCGTACTGGGGCCAACGTCCTGACTTTC. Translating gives CASSRTGANVLTF.

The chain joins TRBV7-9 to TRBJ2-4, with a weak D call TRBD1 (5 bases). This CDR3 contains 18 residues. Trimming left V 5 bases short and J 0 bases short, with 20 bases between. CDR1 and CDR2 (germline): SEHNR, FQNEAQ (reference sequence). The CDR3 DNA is TGTGCCAGCAGCCAACTCCCCTCCCAGGGATTAGCCAAAAACATTCAGTACTTC. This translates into CASSQLPSQGLAKNIQYF.

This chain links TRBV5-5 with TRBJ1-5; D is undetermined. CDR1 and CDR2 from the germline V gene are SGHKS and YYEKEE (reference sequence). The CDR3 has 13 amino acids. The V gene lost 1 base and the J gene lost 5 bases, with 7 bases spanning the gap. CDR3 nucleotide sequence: TGTGCCAGCAGCTTGTCGGGAGATCAGCCCCAGCATTTT. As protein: CASSLSGDQPQHF. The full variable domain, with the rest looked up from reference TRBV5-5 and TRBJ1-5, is DAGVTQSPTHLIKTRGQQVTLRCSPISGHKSVSWYQQVLGQGPQFIFQYYEKEERGRGNFPDRFSARQFPNYSSELNVNALLLGDSALYLCASSLSGDQPQHFGDGTRLSIL.

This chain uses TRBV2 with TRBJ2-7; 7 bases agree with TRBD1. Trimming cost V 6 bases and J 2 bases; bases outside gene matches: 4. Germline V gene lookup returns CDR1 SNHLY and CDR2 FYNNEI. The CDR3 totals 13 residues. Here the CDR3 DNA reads TGTGCCAGCAGGACGGGGACAGCCTACGAGCAGTACTTC. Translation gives CASRTGTAYEQYF.

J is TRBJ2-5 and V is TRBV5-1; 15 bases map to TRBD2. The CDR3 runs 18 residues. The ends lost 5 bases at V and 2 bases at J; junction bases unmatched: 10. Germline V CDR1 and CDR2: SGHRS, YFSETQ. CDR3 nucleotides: TGCGCCAGCAGTCACACCGGGACTAGCGGGGGGACACAAGAGACCCAGTACTTC. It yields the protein CASSHTGTSGGTQETQYF.